A single T cell receptor (beta chain) is shown here with its context. The source of the sample is a study of blood T cell repertoires in COVID-19. Background on the study: COVID-19 samples from acute and convalescent phases originated in the United States, Italy and Spain. The cDNA or gDNA used as material had been derived from T cells, B-cell-depleted T cells, or PBMCs.

V was pared by 7 bases and J by 8 bases, with 12 bases of the junction left unmatched. Germline V gene lookup returns CDR1 SGHKS and CDR2 YYEKEE (reference sequence). This CDR3 spans 15 amino acids. Per the authors' pipeline: Cell counts per sample came from amplifying reference gene primers. Clones were read by immunoSEQ multiplex PCR, and TCRdb kept only the in-frame ones, dropping some. V, J and clone size are taken as reported in that table, and D and trimming were inferred from the DNA itself. The sample includes about 74,000 clones, more than 75% of them seen just once. V is TRBV5-5 and J is TRBJ1-6; 7 bases line up with TRBD1. The receptor was derived from a human donor in a cohort sampled during active COVID-19. The specimen was peripheral blood. The CDR3 sequence: CASGQTGLLDSPLHF. CDR3 nucleotide sequence: TGTGCCAGCGGTCAGACAGGGCTCCTGGATTCACCCCTCCACTTT.